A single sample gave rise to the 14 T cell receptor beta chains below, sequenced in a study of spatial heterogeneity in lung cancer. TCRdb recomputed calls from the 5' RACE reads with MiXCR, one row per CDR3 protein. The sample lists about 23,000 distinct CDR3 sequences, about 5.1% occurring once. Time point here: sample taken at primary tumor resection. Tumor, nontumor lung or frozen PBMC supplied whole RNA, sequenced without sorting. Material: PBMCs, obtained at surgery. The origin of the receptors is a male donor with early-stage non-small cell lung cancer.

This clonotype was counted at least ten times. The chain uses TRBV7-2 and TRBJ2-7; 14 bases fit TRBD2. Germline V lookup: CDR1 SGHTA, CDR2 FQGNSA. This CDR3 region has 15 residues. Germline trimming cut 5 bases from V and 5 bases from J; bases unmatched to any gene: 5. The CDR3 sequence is CASSRGLAGVNEQYF. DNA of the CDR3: TGTGCCAGCAGCAGGGGACTAGCGGGGGTGAACGAGCAGTACTTC. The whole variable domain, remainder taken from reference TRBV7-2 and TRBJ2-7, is GAGVSQSPSNKVTEKGKDVELRCDPISGHTALYWYRQSLGQGLEFLIYFQGNSAPDKSGLPSDRFSAERTGGSVSTLTIQRTQQEDSAVYLCASSRGLAGVNEQYFGPGTRLTVT.

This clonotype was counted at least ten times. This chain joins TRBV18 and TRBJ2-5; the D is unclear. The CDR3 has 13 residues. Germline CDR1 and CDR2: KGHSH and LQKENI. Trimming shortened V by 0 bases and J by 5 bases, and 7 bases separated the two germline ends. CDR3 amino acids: CASSPPSHETQYF. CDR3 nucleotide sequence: TGTGCCAGCTCACCACCGAGTCACGAGACCCAGTACTTC.

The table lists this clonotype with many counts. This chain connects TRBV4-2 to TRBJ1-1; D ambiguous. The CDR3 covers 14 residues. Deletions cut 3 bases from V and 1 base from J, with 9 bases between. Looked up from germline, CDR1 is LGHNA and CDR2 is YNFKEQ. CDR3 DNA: TGTGCCAGCAGCCATGTAACAACGAACACTGAAGCTTTCTTT. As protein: CASSHVTTNTEAFF.

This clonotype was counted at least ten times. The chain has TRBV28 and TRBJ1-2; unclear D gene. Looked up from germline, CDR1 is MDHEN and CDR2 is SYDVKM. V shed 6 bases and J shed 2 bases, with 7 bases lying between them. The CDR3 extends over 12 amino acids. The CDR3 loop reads CASRSGNYGYTF. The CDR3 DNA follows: TGTGCCAGCAGGTCGGGGAACTATGGCTACACCTTC.

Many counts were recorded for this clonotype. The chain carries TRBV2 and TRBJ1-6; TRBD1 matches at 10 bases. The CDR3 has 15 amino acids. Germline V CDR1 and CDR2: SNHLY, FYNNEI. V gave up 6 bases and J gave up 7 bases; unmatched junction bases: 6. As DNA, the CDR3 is TGTGCCAGCAGACGGACAGGGGGAGCCAATTCACCCCTCCACTTT. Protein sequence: CASRRTGGANSPLHF.

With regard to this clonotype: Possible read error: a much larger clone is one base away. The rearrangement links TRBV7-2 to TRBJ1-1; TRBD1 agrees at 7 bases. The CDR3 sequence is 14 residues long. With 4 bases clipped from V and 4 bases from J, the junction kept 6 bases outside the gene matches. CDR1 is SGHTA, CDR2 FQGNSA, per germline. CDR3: CASSSRGGITEAFF. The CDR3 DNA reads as TGTGCCAGCAGCTCCAGGGGGGGAATCACTGAAGCTTTCTTT.

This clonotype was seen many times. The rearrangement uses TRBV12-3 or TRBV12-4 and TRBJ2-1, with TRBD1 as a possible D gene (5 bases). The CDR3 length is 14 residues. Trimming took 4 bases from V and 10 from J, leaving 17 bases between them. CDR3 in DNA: TGTGCCAGCAGTTCTCCACCAACCCCAGGGGAGCAGTTCTTC. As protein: CASSSPPTPGEQFF.

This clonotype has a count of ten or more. Written as DNA, the CDR3 is TGTGCCTGGAGGGGGATTTCAACTAATGAAAAACTGTTTTTT. It translates to CAWRGISTNEKLFF. The V call is TRBV30, the J call TRBJ1-4; D unclear. Germline values: CDR1 GTSNPN, CDR2 SVGIG (reference sequence). V lost 3 bases and J lost 0, with 8 bases in between. This CDR3 comprises 14 residues.

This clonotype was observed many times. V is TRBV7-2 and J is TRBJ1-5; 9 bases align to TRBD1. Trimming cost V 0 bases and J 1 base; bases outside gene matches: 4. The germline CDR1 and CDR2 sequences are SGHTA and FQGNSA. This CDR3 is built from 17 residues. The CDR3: CASSLAGQGGSNQPQHF. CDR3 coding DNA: TGTGCCAGCAGCTTAGCGGGACAGGGAGGAAGCAATCAGCCCCAGCATTTT.

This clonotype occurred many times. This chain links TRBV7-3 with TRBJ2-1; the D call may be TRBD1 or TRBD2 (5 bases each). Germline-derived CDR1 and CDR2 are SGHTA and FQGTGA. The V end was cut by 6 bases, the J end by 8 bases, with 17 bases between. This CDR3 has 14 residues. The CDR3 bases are TGTGCCAGCAGGAAAGGGGCGAGCGGAGATGAGCAGTTCTTC. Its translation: CASRKGASGDEQFF.

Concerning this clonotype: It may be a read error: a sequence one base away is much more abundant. CDR3 sequence (DNA): TGTGCCAGCAGTATGGGACAGGGAGACGAGCAGTACTTC. It specifies CASSMGQGDEQYF. The chain joins TRBV28 to TRBJ2-7; 9 bases line up with TRBD1. V was clipped by 5 bases and J by 5 bases; unmatched bases: 4. This CDR3 comprises 13 residues. CDR1 is MDHEN, CDR2 SYDVKM, per germline.

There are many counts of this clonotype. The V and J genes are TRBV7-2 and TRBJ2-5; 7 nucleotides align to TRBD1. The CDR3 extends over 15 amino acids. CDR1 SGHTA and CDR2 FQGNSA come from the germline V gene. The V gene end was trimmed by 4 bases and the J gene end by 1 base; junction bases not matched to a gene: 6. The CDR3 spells CASSSQTGLQETQYF. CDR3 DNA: TGTGCCAGCAGCTCGCAGACAGGGCTCCAAGAGACCCAGTACTTC.

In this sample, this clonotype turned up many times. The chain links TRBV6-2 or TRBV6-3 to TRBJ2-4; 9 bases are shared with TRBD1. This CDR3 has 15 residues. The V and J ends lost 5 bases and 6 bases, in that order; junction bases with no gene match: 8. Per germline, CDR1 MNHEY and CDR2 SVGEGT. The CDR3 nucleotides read TGTGCCAGCAGTGGGCCTACAGGGGGCAGAAACATTCAGTACTTC. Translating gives CASSGPTGGRNIQYF.

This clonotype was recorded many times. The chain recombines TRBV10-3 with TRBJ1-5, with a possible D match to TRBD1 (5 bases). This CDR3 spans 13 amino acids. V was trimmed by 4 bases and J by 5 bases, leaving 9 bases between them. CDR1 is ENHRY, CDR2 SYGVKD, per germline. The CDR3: CAISAREDQPQHF. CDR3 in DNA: TGTGCCATCAGTGCCAGGGAAGATCAGCCCCAGCATTTT.